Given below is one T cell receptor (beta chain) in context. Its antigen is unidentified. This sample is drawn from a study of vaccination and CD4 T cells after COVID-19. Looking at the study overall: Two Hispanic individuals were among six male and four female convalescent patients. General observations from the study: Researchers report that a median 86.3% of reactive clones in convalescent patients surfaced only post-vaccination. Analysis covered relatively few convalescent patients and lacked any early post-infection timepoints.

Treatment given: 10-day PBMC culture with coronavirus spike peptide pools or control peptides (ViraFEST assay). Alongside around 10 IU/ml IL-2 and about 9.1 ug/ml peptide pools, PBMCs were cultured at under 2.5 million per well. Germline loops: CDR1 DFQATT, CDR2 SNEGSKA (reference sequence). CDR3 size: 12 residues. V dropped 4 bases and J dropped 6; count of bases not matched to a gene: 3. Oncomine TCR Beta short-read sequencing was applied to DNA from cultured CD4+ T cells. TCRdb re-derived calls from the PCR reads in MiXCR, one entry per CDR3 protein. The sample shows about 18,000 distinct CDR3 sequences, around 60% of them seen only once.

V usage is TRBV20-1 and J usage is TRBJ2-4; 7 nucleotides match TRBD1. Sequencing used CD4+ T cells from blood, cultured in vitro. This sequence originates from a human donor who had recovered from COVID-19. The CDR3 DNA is TGCAGTGCTAAGGGGGCGGGAAACATTCAGTACTTC. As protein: CSAKGAGNIQYF.